The 24 T cell receptor beta chains below all came from one sample that was sequenced in a study of shared clonotypes between healthy human individuals. Sequenced by immunoSEQ multiplex PCR; TCRdb stores in-frame clones only, minus some. Of 550,000 to 850,000 clones detected, 74% appear once; the ten largest clones hold 1.5% to 2%. The material sequenced was memory CD4+ T cells sorted from blood. Subset in this sample: CD45RA-negative fraction. The receptors were sampled from a woman aged 30 to 39 in good health.

The gene calls are TRBV4-2 and TRBJ1-1; 10 nucleotides align to TRBD1. CDR1 and CDR2 (germline): LGHNA, YNFKEQ. The CDR3 has 16 amino acids. Trimming cost V 7 bases and J 3 bases; bases outside gene matches: 11. The DNA of the CDR3 is TGTGCCAGCACCCCCGAGGCCGGGACAGGGGACACTGAAGCTTTCTTT. Protein: CASTPEAGTGDTEAFF.

V and J are TRBV19 and TRBJ1-1, with TRBD1 as a possible D gene (5 bases). Germline CDR1 LNHDA, CDR2 SQIVND (reference sequence). The CDR3 has 14 residues. V was pared by 7 bases and J by 3 bases, with 15 bases between. CDR3 DNA sequence: TGTGCCAGTACCAGGGACCCGTCGTACACTGAAGCTTTCTTT. It encodes CASTRDPSYTEAFF.

The chain carries TRBV25-1 and TRBJ2-1, with D perhaps TRBD2 (5 bases). CDR1 and CDR2 (germline): MGHDK, SYGVNS. The CDR3 consists of 17 residues. V dropped 4 bases and J dropped 3 bases, with 19 bases sitting between them. The CDR3 nucleotides are TGTGCCAGCAGTGCGAACCGCAGGACTCCTTACTACAATGAGCAGTTCTTC. Its protein is CASSANRRTPYYNEQFF.

The genes are TRBV15 and TRBJ2-5, with D possibly matching TRBD1 (5 bases). The germline V gene has CDR1 LNHNV and CDR2 YYDKDF (reference sequence). V was trimmed by 1 base and J by 0 bases, leaving 12 bases between them. This CDR3 region has 16 residues. CDR3: CATSRGAGKYQETQYF. The CDR3, as DNA: TGTGCCACCAGCAGAGGGGCAGGGAAGTACCAAGAGACCCAGTACTTC. Full variable domain (outside the CDR3, taken from reference TRBV15 and TRBJ2-5): DAMVIQNPRYQVTQFGKPVTLSCSQTLNHNVMYWYQQKSSQAPKLLFHYYDKDFNNEADTPDNFQSRRPNTSFCFLDIRSPGLGDTAMYLCATSRGAGKYQETQYFGPGTRLLVL.

The rearrangement links TRBV6-5 to TRBJ1-2; D perhaps matches TRBD1 (6 bases). The germline V gene has CDR1 MNHEY and CDR2 SVGAGI. V lost 4 bases, J lost 2 bases, and 14 bases lay in between. The CDR3 loop spans 15 amino acids. CDR3: CASSSTGITNYGYTF. The CDR3 coding sequence is TGTGCCAGCAGTTCCACAGGGATCACAAACTATGGCTACACCTTC.

This sequence joins TRBV28 and TRBJ1-5, with D hard to call. Germline lookup yields CDR1 MDHEN and CDR2 SYDVKM. The CDR3 contains 12 residues. The chain's CDR3 is CVVSRGNQPQHF. CDR3 DNA sequence: TGTGTGGTTAGTCGGGGCAATCAGCCCCAGCATTTT.

The V gene is TRBV7-9, the J gene TRBJ1-1; D is unresolved. CDR1 and CDR2 from the germline V gene are SEHNR and FQNEAQ (reference sequence). Trimming removed 5 bases from V and 8 bases from J, with 21 bases in between. The length of the CDR3 is 15 residues. CDR3 protein: CASSPEDIPRGEAFF. DNA for the CDR3: TGTGCCAGCAGCCCCGAAGACATACCTCGTGGGGAAGCTTTCTTT.

There are a few counts of this clone. V and J are TRBV5-1 and TRBJ2-2; D might be TRBD1 (6 bases). V was cut by 0 bases and J by 2 bases, with 8 bases left in between. The CDR3 loop spans 15 amino acids. Germline V lookup: CDR1 SGHRS, CDR2 YFSETQ. The CDR3 nucleotides read TGCGCCAGCAGCTTGGACAGGGTAAACACCGGGGAGCTGTTTTTT. Its protein is CASSLDRVNTGELFF.

V is TRBV6-1 and J is TRBJ1-1; D unclear. With 6 bases removed from V and 4 bases from J, the gap between germline ends came to 12 bases. The CDR3 totals 13 residues. Germline loops: CDR1 MNHNS, CDR2 SASEGT. The CDR3 protein is CASSSSGVTEAFF. The CDR3 DNA follows: TGTGCCAGCAGCAGCTCAGGTGTCACTGAAGCTTTCTTT.

The J gene is TRBJ1-2, the V gene TRBV27; D remains ambiguous. CDR3 length: 15 residues. Germline CDR1 reads MNHEY; CDR2 reads SMNVEV (reference sequence). V lost 8 bases, J lost 1 base, and 17 bases lay in between. CDR3 in amino acids: CASGDGGALNYGYTF. The CDR3, as DNA: TGTGCCAGCGGCGATGGTGGAGCGCTTAACTATGGCTACACCTTC.

A few counts support this clone. The genes are TRBV5-5 and TRBJ2-1; 12 bases map to TRBD2. V was pared by 4 bases and J by 7 bases, with 6 bases of the junction left unmatched. Germline CDR1 is SGHKS and CDR2 is YYEKEE (reference sequence). The CDR3 sequence is 15 residues long. This CDR3 reads CASSRTSGIGNEQFF. The CDR3 nucleotides read TGTGCCAGCAGCAGGACTAGCGGGATTGGGAATGAGCAGTTCTTC.

To note about this clone: It may be a read error: a sequence one base away is much more abundant. CDR3 loop: CASSRQGDTEAFF. In nucleotides, the CDR3 is TGTGCCAGCAGCCGACAGGGAGATACTGAAGCTTTCTTT. The V gene is TRBV11-2, the J gene TRBJ1-1; TRBD1 matches at 7 bases. This CDR3 has 13 amino acids. V lost 5 bases to trimming and J lost 5 bases; unmatched junction nucleotides: 5. Germline CDR1 reads SGHAT; CDR2 reads FQNNGV.

J is TRBJ2-1 and V is TRBV5-1, with 10 bases identical to TRBD2. CDR3 size: 15 residues. CDR1 and CDR2 (germline): SGHRS, YFSETQ. With V trimmed by 4 bases and J by 4 bases, 5 bases remained unmatched. DNA for the CDR3: TGCGCCAGCAGCCACCTAGCGGGAGTGTACAATGAGCAGTTCTTC. It encodes CASSHLAGVYNEQFF.

Worth noting for this clone: A much larger clone lies a single base off, so this may be a read error. This chain joins TRBV7-3 and TRBJ2-3, with 12 bases matching TRBD2. Germline V gene sequence: CDR1 SGHTA, CDR2 FQGTGA. V lost 5 bases to trimming and J lost 3 bases; unmatched junction nucleotides: 3. The CDR3 extends over 15 amino acids. In DNA, the CDR3 is TGTGCCAGCAGCACGACTAGCGGGAGAACAGATACGCAGTATTTT. This codes for CASSTTSGRTDTQYF.

CDR3: CASSLNLRTASYEQYF. The CDR3 DNA reads TGTGCCAGCAGCTTAAACCTCCGGACGGCTTCCTACGAGCAGTACTTC. The chain is built from TRBV11-1 and TRBJ2-7; D call uncertain. CDR3 length: 16 amino acids. Trimming took 2 bases from V and 1 from J, leaving 15 bases between them. Germline V gene sequence: CDR1 SGHAT, CDR2 FQDESV (reference sequence).

The rearrangement links TRBV7-2 to TRBJ2-7; TRBD2 matches 8 bases. This CDR3 contains 15 residues. CDR1 is SGHTA, CDR2 FQGNSA, per germline. The junction had 4 bases not matched to a gene; V was cut back by 1 base and J by 2 bases. The CDR3 DNA reads as TGTGCCAGCAGCTTAGGGGCACTAGCGGCCTACGAGCAGTACTTC. Its translation: CASSLGALAAYEQYF.

The chain joins TRBV6-5 to TRBJ2-5, with a weak D call TRBD2 (5 bases). Germline lookup yields CDR1 MNHEY and CDR2 SVGAGI. This CDR3 region has 15 residues. Trimming left V 4 bases short and J 2 bases short, with 14 bases between. CDR3 in amino acids: CASSSHYSAQETQYF. In nucleotides, the CDR3 is TGTGCCAGCAGTTCCCACTATAGCGCGCAAGAGACCCAGTACTTC.

The rearrangement uses TRBV27 and TRBJ2-7, with TRBD2 identical over 7 bases. The CDR3 is made up of 16 amino acids. The V gene's germline CDR1 is MNHEY and CDR2 SMNVEV (reference sequence). V lost 0 bases to trimming and J lost 8 bases; unmatched junction nucleotides: 13. For the CDR3, the DNA is TGTGCCAGCAGTTTATCTGGGGCGGGCGGGAGACTTAAGCAGTACTTC. Amino acid sequence: CASSLSGAGGRLKQYF.

V and J are TRBV18 and TRBJ1-2; TRBD1 might be the D (5 bases). Trimming stripped 2 bases from V and 0 bases from J, with 13 bases between. The CDR3 contains 16 residues. From germline, CDR1 is KGHSH and CDR2 LQKENI. CDR3 sequence (DNA): TGTGCCAGCTCACCAGCAGCGAGGGGAGCTAACTATGGCTACACCTTC. Its protein product is CASSPAARGANYGYTF.

V gene TRBV7-2 combines with J gene TRBJ2-2; no definite D call. This CDR3 contains 15 residues. The V and J ends lost 1 base and 1 base respectively, with 7 bases between them. The germline V gene has CDR1 SGHTA and CDR2 FQGNSA. The CDR3 reads CASSLVPGNTGELFF. The CDR3 DNA follows: TGTGCCAGCAGCTTAGTGCCAGGGAACACCGGGGAGCTGTTTTTT.

The V gene is TRBV7-9, the J gene TRBJ2-7, with D possibly TRBD1 on 6 matching bases. CDR1 and CDR2 from the germline V gene are SEHNR and FQNEAQ (reference sequence). This CDR3 contains 15 residues. The ends were cut back, 4 bases at V and 2 bases at J, with 15 bases in the middle. In DNA form, the CDR3 reads TGTGCCAGCAGCTCCCCCGGGACACGGACCTACGAGCAGTACTTC. As protein: CASSSPGTRTYEQYF.

This clone was seen only once. J is TRBJ1-3 and V is TRBV4-1; no firm D call. Per the germline V gene, CDR1 is MGHRA and CDR2 is YSYEKL. Deletions cut 0 bases from V and 4 bases from J, with 7 bases between. The CDR3 extends over 14 amino acids. DNA for the CDR3: TGCGCCAGCAGCCAAGAAAGAGGAGGAAACACCATATATTTT. Its protein product is CASSQERGGNTIYF.

The rearrangement joins TRBV18 to TRBJ1-2, with TRBD1 as a possible D gene (5 bases). The CDR3 loop spans 15 amino acids. The ends were cut back, 6 bases at V and 2 bases at J, with 16 bases in the middle. Germline V gene data show CDR1 as KGHSH and CDR2 as LQKENI. The CDR3 DNA sequence: TGTGCCAGCTCGCCATCCGAGGGACTAAACTATGGCTACACCTTC. The encoded protein is CASSPSEGLNYGYTF. Looking up the rest from reference TRBV18 and TRBJ1-2 gives the full variable domain: NAGVMQNPRHLVRRRGQEARLRCSPMKGHSHVYWYRQLPEEGLKFMVYLQKENIIDESGMPKERFSAEFPKEGPSILRIQQVVRGDSAAYFCASSPSEGLNYGYTFGSGTRLTVV.

This clone was observed a single time. The rearrangement joins TRBV28 to TRBJ1-1; 8 positions agree with TRBD1. The germline gives CDR1 MDHEN, CDR2 SYDVKM. The CDR3 totals 15 residues. V lost 7 bases to trimming and J lost 3 bases; unmatched junction nucleotides: 10. CDR3 sequence reads: CASNFDRGWDTEAFF. The CDR3 DNA follows: TGTGCCAGCAATTTTGACAGGGGATGGGACACTGAAGCTTTCTTT.